This passage covers 30 T cell receptor beta chains from one sample sequenced in a study of blood T cells in healthy people across ages. Sample-barcoded 5' priming and a J-beta primer mix drove a second PCR of roughly 7 to 11 cycles. TCRdb processed the 5' RACE reads anew with MiXCR; each CDR3 protein has one entry. Altogether about 730,000 distinct CDR3 sequences are present, roughly two fifths being singletons, with the ten largest covering 20%. The specimen sequenced was blood. Every receptor here comes from a woman aged 55-70 years in good health.

The chain carries TRBV3-1 and TRBJ2-4; 11 positions match TRBD2. TRBJ2-7 matches the DNA end more closely, so the J call is doubtful. CDR1 is LGHDT, CDR2 YNNKEL, per germline (reference sequence). This CDR3 contains 15 residues. The CDR3 protein is CASSQPSGRYYEQYF. The CDR3 coding sequence is TGTGCCAGCAGCCAACCTAGCGGGAGGTACTACGAGCAGTACTTC.

CDR3 DNA sequence: TGTGCCAGCGCGAGAGCCAAGGCCTCTGGAAACACCATATATTTT. This translates into CASARAKASGNTIYF. This chain links TRBV18 with TRBJ1-3, with D unresolved. CDR1 KGHSH and CDR2 LQKENI come from the germline V gene. Trimming took 8 bases from V and 0 from J, leaving 14 bases between them. The CDR3 is made up of 15 amino acids.

The chain uses TRBV4-1 and TRBJ2-4; D is perhaps TRBD1 (9 bases). This CDR3 spans 16 amino acids. V lost 3 bases and J lost 13, with 25 bases in between. The germline CDR1 and CDR2 sequences are MGHRA and YSYEKL. The DNA of the CDR3 is TGCGCCAGCAGCCATTCACCGGGACAGGGACTAGGGGAGCAGTACTTC. It specifies CASSHSPGQGLGEQYF.

As for this clonotype: An end of the junction does not agree with germline; a read error may underlie this. The gene calls are TRBV3-1 and TRBJ2-3, with a weak D call TRBD1 (6 bases). The germline CDR1 and CDR2 sequences are LGHDT and YNNKEL (reference sequence). The CDR3 runs to 13 residues. CDR3 loop: CAGSPTKEGAQYF. The CDR3 DNA reads TGTGCCGGCAGCCCTACTAAAGAGGGGGCGCAGTATTTT.

A remark on this clonotype: This sequence may be a read error, since a much larger clone differs from it by one base. V usage is TRBV7-2 and J usage is TRBJ2-1, with D tentatively TRBD1 or TRBD2 (6 bases each). The CDR3 has 15 residues. From germline, CDR1 is SGHTA and CDR2 FQGNSA. V was trimmed by 1 base and J by 5 bases, leaving 12 bases between them. CDR3 sequence reads: CASSLGPGAHNEQFF. CDR3 nucleotide sequence: TGTGCCAGCAGCTTAGGACCGGGGGCCCACAATGAGCAGTTCTTC.

A word on this clonotype: A much larger clone differs by one base, so this may be a read error. The chain combines TRBV7-9 with TRBJ1-1; 10 positions match TRBD1. CDR1 is SEHNR, CDR2 FQNEAQ, per germline (reference sequence). The J segment lost 11 bases and the V segment lost 5 bases, leaving 11 bases of the junction unmatched. The CDR3 runs 14 residues. CDR3 sequence reads: CASSPPGQGSDAFF. The CDR3 nucleotides are TGTGCCAGCAGCCCCCCGGGACAGGGGTCGGACGCTTTCTTT.

This rearrangement joins TRBV29-1 to TRBJ2-7; a weak D match, TRBD2 (5 bases). The CDR3 is 16 amino acids. V dropped 7 bases and J dropped 1 base, with 23 bases sitting between them. In germline, CDR1 is SQVTM, CDR2 ANQGSEA. CDR3 in DNA: TGCAGCGCCTCCGGCGGGCTAGCCTTGGGGTCCTACGAGCAGTACTTC. Amino acid sequence: CSASGGLALGSYEQYF.

The chain couples TRBV6-1 to TRBJ2-4; 8 bases fit TRBD2. V dropped 6 bases and J dropped 9; count of bases not matched to a gene: 4. CDR1 and CDR2 (germline): MNHNS, SASEGT. This CDR3 region has 12 residues. The CDR3 spells CASRGTRIIQYF. DNA of the CDR3: TGTGCCAGCAGGGGGACTAGGATCATTCAGTACTTC.

In its sample, this clonotype was seen many times. The chain recombines TRBV5-1 with TRBJ2-3, with 13 positions matching TRBD2. Germline CDR1 and CDR2: SGHRS and YFSETQ. V gave up 2 bases and J gave up 1 base; unmatched junction bases: 1. The CDR3 runs 16 residues. CDR3 loop: CASSFGLAGGTDTQYF. The CDR3 DNA reads TGCGCCAGCAGCTTCGGACTAGCGGGGGGCACAGATACGCAGTATTTT. Full variable domain (outside the CDR3, taken from reference TRBV5-1 and TRBJ2-3): KAGVTQTPRYLIKTRGQQVTLSCSPISGHRSVSWYQQTPGQGLQFLFEYFSETQRNKGNFPGRFSGRQFSNSRSEMNVSTLELGDSALYLCASSFGLAGGTDTQYFGPGTRLTVL.

This clonotype was observed once. The rearrangement links TRBV6-2 or TRBV6-3 to TRBJ2-7; D is undetermined. With the DNA end fitting TRBJ2-4 better, the J assignment may be wrong. Germline assignment: CDR1 MNHEY and CDR2 SVGEGT. The CDR3 sequence is 13 residues long. CDR3 nucleotides: TGTGCCAGCAGTTACTCCCCCCCCACCATTCAGTACTTC. Amino acids: CASSYSPPTIQYF.

The genes are TRBV27 and TRBJ1-5; TRBD1 might be the D (6 bases). Trimming left V 5 bases short and J 6 bases short, with 14 bases between. The germline V gene encodes CDR1 MNHEY and CDR2 SMNVEV (reference sequence). This CDR3 is built from 14 residues. Here the CDR3 reads CASSPSGVGQPQHF. The CDR3 bases are TGTGCCAGCAGTCCCTCAGGGGTCGGTCAGCCCCAGCATTTT.

The V gene is TRBV14, the J gene TRBJ2-4, with 11 bases identical to TRBD1. V was clipped by 2 bases and J by 1 base; unmatched bases: 13. CDR3 length equals 20 residues. CDR1 is SGHDN and CDR2 is FVKESK in the germline V gene. The CDR3 DNA is TGTGCCAGCAGCCAAACCGGACAGGGGGCCGGTCAGGGGGCCAAAAACATTCAGTACTTC. As protein: CASSQTGQGAGQGAKNIQYF.

This clonotype has more than one count but fewer than ten. The V call is TRBV9, the J call TRBJ2-2; 9 bases match TRBD1. J was trimmed by 4 bases and V by 3 bases; bases with no gene match: 4. This CDR3 comprises 15 residues. Germline V gives CDR1 SGDLS, CDR2 YYNGEE. The CDR3 coding sequence is TGTGCCAGCAGCGACAGGGGGCAAGGCACCGGGGAGCTGTTTTTT. It translates to CASSDRGQGTGELFF.

For this clonotype: A much more abundant neighbour one base away suggests this may be a read error. The chain uses TRBV7-2 and TRBJ2-7; TRBD2 aligns across 14 bases. This CDR3 comprises 14 residues. Germline CDR1 SGHTA, CDR2 FQGNSA. J lost 8 bases, V lost 10 bases, and 10 bases had no gene match. The CDR3, as DNA: TGTGCCAAAGATTCGGGACTAGCGGGAGATAAGCAGTACTTC. Amino acids: CAKDSGLAGDKQYF. Supplemented by reference TRBV7-2 and TRBJ2-7, the full variable domain reads GAGVSQSPSNKVTEKGKDVELRCDPISGHTALYWYRQSLGQGLEFLIYFQGNSAPDKSGLPSDRFSAERTGGSVSTLTIQRTQQEDSAVYLCAKDSGLAGDKQYFGPGTRLTVT.

The chain is built from TRBV7-9 and TRBJ2-3, with 10 bases lining up with TRBD2. V lost 3 bases and J lost 3; bases outside the gene matches: 6. This CDR3 contains 16 residues. CDR1 and CDR2 from the germline V gene are SEHNR and FQNEAQ (reference sequence). CDR3 residues: CASSFVLAGATDTQYF. DNA of the CDR3: TGTGCCAGCAGCTTCGTCCTAGCGGGAGCTACAGATACGCAGTATTTT.

This chain uses TRBV7-2 with TRBJ2-1, with D perhaps being TRBD1 or TRBD2 (5 bases each). CDR1 is SGHTA, CDR2 FQGNSA, per germline. The CDR3 contains 15 residues. The germline V and J ends were trimmed by 1 base and 3 bases, with 10 bases remaining between them. The CDR3, as DNA: TGTGCCAGCAGCTTAGGGGGGAGCATCTACAATGAGCAGTTCTTC. Its translation: CASSLGGSIYNEQFF.

This clonotype came up a few times. The chain uses TRBV29-1 and TRBJ2-1, with D maybe TRBD1 (6 bases). V dropped 4 bases and J dropped 8 bases, with 21 bases sitting between them. This CDR3 comprises 15 residues. Germline lookup yields CDR1 SQVTM and CDR2 ANQGSEA. The CDR3 loop reads CSVASGQGMYHEQFF. As DNA, the CDR3 is TGCAGCGTTGCATCCGGGCAGGGGATGTACCATGAGCAGTTCTTC.

As DNA, the CDR3 is TGTGCCATCAGAATTGACAGGACCAATTCACCCCTCCACTTT. Its translation: CAIRIDRTNSPLHF. This sequence joins TRBV10-3 and TRBJ1-6; weak D call: TRBD1 (6 bases). CDR1 is ENHRY, CDR2 SYGVKD, per germline. This CDR3 spans 14 amino acids. Trimming removed 6 bases at V and 7 bases at J, with 13 bases between.

This clonotype was seen more than once but under ten times. With a much larger clone just one base away, this may be a read error. V usage is TRBV6-1 and J usage is TRBJ2-5; no definite D call. Germline CDR1 MNHNS, CDR2 SASEGT. The CDR3 totals 17 residues. With 4 bases removed from V and 11 bases from J, the gap between germline ends came to 29 bases. The CDR3 sequence is CASSGPARSRRDNEQYF. Written as DNA, the CDR3 is TGTGCCAGCAGTGGGCCAGCCCGGAGTAGACGCGACAATGAGCAGTACTTC.

This chain uses TRBV5-1 with TRBJ2-1, with 9 bases lining up with TRBD1. This CDR3 has 15 amino acids. Losses at the gene ends were 2 bases for V and 10 bases for J; bases not matched to a gene: 10. CDR1 and CDR2 from the germline V gene are SGHRS and YFSETQ. The CDR3 nucleotides are TGCGCCAGCAGCTTACAAGGGACAGGGATCCACGAGCAGTTCTTC. Translation: CASSLQGTGIHEQFF.

J is TRBJ2-7 and V is TRBV5-1, with 8 bases fitting TRBD1. CDR1 SGHRS and CDR2 YFSETQ come from the germline V gene. This CDR3 has 13 amino acids. V lost 7 bases, J lost 6 bases, and 9 bases stayed unmatched. The CDR3 protein is CASSAQGAAEQYF. CDR3 nucleotides: TGCGCCAGCTCCGCCCAGGGGGCGGCCGAGCAGTACTTC.

Comment on this clonotype: One junction end disagrees with the germline gene, perhaps due to a read error. This rearrangement joins TRBV20-1 to TRBJ2-1, with D perhaps matching TRBD1 (6 bases). The CDR3 sequence is 13 residues long. Germline loops: CDR1 DFQATT, CDR2 SNEGSKA (reference sequence). CDR3 coding DNA: TGCAGTGGAACAGGGTGGAAAACTAATGAGCAGATCTTC. Protein sequence: CSGTGWKTNEQIF.

The chain employs TRBV20-1 and TRBJ1-1; D unclear. The V end lost 3 bases, the J end lost 8 bases, and 19 bases lay between the germline ends. CDR1 and CDR2 from the germline V gene are DFQATT and SNEGSKA (reference sequence). The CDR3 contains 14 residues. The DNA of the CDR3 is TGCAGTGCTAGTGGTTTTAGGGAGACTTACGAAGCTTTCTTT. This translates into CSASGFRETYEAFF.

The chain carries TRBV7-8 and TRBJ2-1; 7 nucleotides agree with TRBD2. J was trimmed by 8 bases and V by 1 base; bases with no gene match: 8. The germline V gene has CDR1 SGHVS and CDR2 FQNEAQ. The CDR3 is made up of 15 amino acids. The CDR3 coding sequence is TGTGCCAGCAGCTTAGTGGGGGGGGTTGTCGATGAGCAGTTCTTC. This encodes CASSLVGGVVDEQFF.

The chain employs TRBV27 and TRBJ2-1; D is unresolved. The CDR3 consists of 16 residues. V dropped 10 bases and J dropped 3 bases, with 22 bases sitting between them. CDR1 is MNHEY, CDR2 SMNVEV, per germline (reference sequence). The CDR3 region is CATSSRPQALYNEQFF. Here the CDR3 DNA reads TGTGCCACCTCCTCGCGGCCCCAGGCCCTCTACAATGAGCAGTTCTTC.

This chain connects TRBV3-1 to TRBJ2-3; weak D call: TRBD2 (5 bases). CDR3 length: 16 amino acids. Trimming shortened V by 2 bases and J by 1 base, and 13 bases separated the two germline ends. Germline V CDR1 and CDR2: LGHDT, YNNKEL (reference sequence). In nucleotides, the CDR3 is TGTGCCAGCAGCCAATTGAGGGAGTATGGCACAGATACGCAGTATTTT. As protein: CASSQLREYGTDTQYF.

The V call is TRBV20-1, the J call TRBJ2-1; 10 bases map to TRBD2. Germline lookup yields CDR1 DFQATT and CDR2 SNEGSKA (reference sequence). The trim removed 3 bases at V and 12 bases at J, leaving 20 bases unmatched. There are 17 residues in the CDR3. The CDR3 protein is CSASGPGQREGRGGQFF. In nucleotides, the CDR3 is TGCAGTGCTAGTGGGCCAGGACAGCGGGAGGGCCGGGGTGGGCAGTTCTTC.

This clonotype was seen more than once but under ten times. The genes are TRBV7-2 and TRBJ2-2; 7 bases agree with TRBD1. The V gene's germline CDR1 is SGHTA and CDR2 FQGNSA. The CDR3 has 15 residues. The J segment lost 3 bases and the V segment lost 5 bases, leaving 6 bases of the junction unmatched. Here the CDR3 DNA reads TGTGCCAGCAGCCGGAAAACAGGGGACACCGGGGAGCTGTTTTTT. This gives the protein CASSRKTGDTGELFF.

V and J are TRBV4-2 and TRBJ2-1; 9 positions match TRBD2. The CDR3 consists of 15 residues. Germline loops: CDR1 LGHNA, CDR2 YNFKEQ. V shed 0 bases and J 3 bases; nucleotides not matched to a gene: 0. The CDR3, as DNA: TGTGCCAGCAGCCAAGAGCGGGGGGGCTACAATGAGCAGTTCTTC. The encoded protein is CASSQERGGYNEQFF.

The gene calls are TRBV2 and TRBJ2-1; D is undetermined. The V gene's germline CDR1 is SNHLY and CDR2 FYNNEI. Trimming cost V 2 bases and J 13 bases, with 9 bases left between them. The CDR3 length is 11 residues. The CDR3: CASSEFALQFF. The CDR3, as DNA: TGTGCCAGCAGTGAATTTGCCCTCCAGTTCTTC. Full variable domain (remainder filled in from reference TRBV2 and TRBJ2-1): EPEVTQTPSHQVTQMGQEVILRCVPISNHLYFYWYRQILGQKVEFLVSFYNNEISEKSEIFDDQFSVERPDGSNFTLKIRSTKLEDSAMYFCASSEFALQFFGPGTRLTVL.